The 11 T cell receptor beta chains below were found in one sample sequenced in a study of T cells in Graves' hyperthyroidism and ophthalmopathy. Amplification of TCR beta CDR3 regions was performed using RNA transcripts as template. A set of HTBI primers served as the primers for a first-round RT-PCR of the TCR CDR3. TCRdb fed the multiplex PCR reads into MiXCR, producing one record per CDR3 protein. This table holds 490,000 or so distinct CDR3 sequences, 22% found once. Sequencing was carried out using blood. The receptors originated from a woman in her seventies with Graves' ophthalmopathy.

The DNA of the CDR3 is TGTGCCAGCAGCTTAAGCCGTCACAATGAGCAGTTCTTC. It specifies CASSLSRHNEQFF. The chain links TRBV7-3 to TRBJ2-1; no clear D. This CDR3 has 13 residues. V dropped 1 base and J dropped 5 bases, with 6 bases sitting between them. The germline V gene has CDR1 SGHTA and CDR2 FQGTGA.

The chain links TRBV12-3 or TRBV12-4 to TRBJ2-4; TRBD2 matches at 7 bases. Trimming cost V 5 bases and J 4 bases; bases outside gene matches: 20. The CDR3 spans 19 residues. CDR3 amino acids: CASSPGGGRRGTKKNIQYF. The CDR3 region has the DNA TGTGCCAGCAGTCCGGGGGGTGGGCGGAGAGGTACCAAAAAAAACATTCAGTACTTC.

The chain combines TRBV6-1 with TRBJ2-7, with D uncertain. CDR1 is MNHNS, CDR2 SASEGT, per germline. V was pared by 3 bases and J by 2 bases, with 8 bases between. This CDR3 contains 13 residues. The CDR3 protein is CASSDNGPYEQYF. The CDR3 DNA is TGTGCCAGCAGTGACAACGGCCCCTACGAGCAGTACTTC.

This clonotype came up many times. This chain uses TRBV2 with TRBJ1-5, with D possibly matching TRBD1 (5 bases). The CDR3 length is 16 residues. Germline values: CDR1 SNHLY, CDR2 FYNNEI. The V end was cut by 0 bases, the J end by 3 bases, with 12 bases between. The CDR3 nucleotides are TGTGCCAGCAGTGAAGCGTGGGGACTCCTCAATCAGCCCCAGCATTTT. Amino acid sequence: CASSEAWGLLNQPQHF.

This clonotype was recorded at least ten times. The chain couples TRBV30 to TRBJ1-2; 8 positions agree with TRBD1. Looked up from germline, CDR1 is GTSNPN and CDR2 is SVGIG (reference sequence). The CDR3 contains 12 residues. The J segment lost 8 bases and the V segment lost 3 bases, leaving 5 bases of the junction unmatched. The CDR3 region is CAWRQGGGGYTF. Written as DNA, the CDR3 is TGTGCCTGGAGACAGGGGGGAGGCGGCTACACCTTC.

This clonotype was seen at least ten times. The chain has TRBV12-3 or TRBV12-4 and TRBJ2-2, with D possibly being TRBD1 (6 bases). CDR3 length equals 17 residues. V was clipped by 3 bases and J by 2 bases, with 16 bases between them. CDR3 residues: CASSFTGSVYNTGELFF. The CDR3 DNA reads as TGTGCCAGCAGTTTTACAGGGAGCGTTTATAACACCGGGGAGCTGTTTTTT.

V gene TRBV20-1 combines with J gene TRBJ2-7; TRBD2 matches 12 bases. CDR1 is DFQATT, CDR2 SNEGSKA, per germline (reference sequence). The CDR3 runs 17 residues. V lost 0 bases and J lost 6; bases outside the gene matches: 12. CDR3 sequence (DNA): TGCAGTGCTAGAGATCGACTAGCGGGAGCAAAGGGCCTCGAGCAGTACTTC. Its translation is CSARDRLAGAKGLEQYF.

A few counts support this clonotype. This chain links TRBV27 with TRBJ1-1; TRBD1 is a possible D gene (6 bases). Per germline, CDR1 MNHEY and CDR2 SMNVEV (reference sequence). The CDR3 length is 15 residues. V gave up 10 bases and J gave up 0 bases, with 18 bases separating them. This CDR3 reads CATSRQALMNTEAFF. As DNA, the CDR3 is TGTGCCACTTCGCGACAGGCACTCATGAACACTGAAGCTTTCTTT.

This chain uses TRBV20-1 with TRBJ2-5; 12 bases are a match to TRBD2. This CDR3 is built from 15 residues. Trimming at V came to 1 base and at J to 4 bases, leaving 4 bases not matched to a gene. In germline, CDR1 is DFQATT, CDR2 SNEGSKA (reference sequence). CDR3 residues: CSARVPGLAGETQYF. The DNA for the CDR3 is TGCAGTGCTAGAGTACCGGGACTAGCGGGAGAGACCCAGTACTTC.

The chain employs TRBV25-1 and TRBJ1-1; D not certain. The CDR3 is made up of 15 amino acids. Trimming left V 4 bases short and J 1 base short, with 13 bases between. Germline-derived CDR1 and CDR2 are MGHDK and SYGVNS. The CDR3 protein is CASSGAKQANTEAFF. The CDR3 region has the DNA TGTGCCAGCAGTGGCGCGAAGCAAGCGAACACTGAAGCTTTCTTT.

The rearrangement uses TRBV7-3 and TRBJ2-1; 7 bases fit TRBD2. The V and J ends lost 5 bases and 7 bases, in that order; junction bases with no gene match: 11. CDR3 length: 15 residues. Germline V gives CDR1 SGHTA, CDR2 FQGTGA. This CDR3 is CASSKKWEGRNEQFF. The CDR3 DNA follows: TGTGCCAGCAGCAAAAAGTGGGAGGGCCGTAATGAGCAGTTCTTC. Looking up the rest from reference TRBV7-3 and TRBJ2-1 gives the full variable domain: GAGVSQTPSNKVTEKGKYVELRCDPISGHTALYWYRQSLGQGPEFLIYFQGTGAADDSGLPNDRFFAVRPEGSVSTLKIQRTERGDSAVYLCASSKKWEGRNEQFFGPGTRLTVL.